This T cell receptor beta chain was captured in a study of blood T cells in healthy people across ages. This clonotype was observed a handful of times. Using a J-beta primer mix together with a sample-barcoded 5' primer, a second PCR was run for roughly 7 to 12 cycles. TCRdb redid the calling of the 5' RACE reads with MiXCR, one entry per CDR3 protein. Counted here are 1.8 million or so distinct CDR3 sequences, approximately 39% occurring once; the ten biggest clones make up more than 20%. Germline-derived CDR1 and CDR2 are MNHEY and SVGEGT. Trimming stripped 3 bases from V and 4 bases from J, with 11 bases between. The CDR3 length is 14 residues.

This sequence was found in a human donor in good health. The source material was blood. The rearrangement links TRBV6-2 or TRBV6-3 to TRBJ2-3; D is perhaps TRBD2 (7 bases). The CDR3 region has the DNA TGTGCCAGCAGTTATGAGGGGGGGGCAGATACGCAGTATTTT. This sequence encodes CASSYEGGADTQYF.